This entry concerns a single T cell receptor beta chain. Its antigen is undetermined. The sample is drawn from a study of cytomegalovirus exposure and HLA in healthy donors. Study in general: The same platform used for the approximately 670 first-cohort repertoires was also used for the roughly 120 validation repertoires, as a later analysis reported.

Some clones are missing from TCRdb's copy, which holds only in-frame ones; the method was immunoSEQ multiplex PCR. The repertoire holds approximately 100,000 clones, with about 90% as singletons. Germline values: CDR1 MDHEN, CDR2 SYDVKM. This CDR3 region has 13 residues. Trimming stripped 5 bases from V and 2 bases from J, with 10 bases between. Broader study findings: CMV antigen specificity was confirmed in vitro for a few CMV-associated chains. TCR clusters originating in the first cohort tended to co-occur in the roughly 120 validation repertoires, according to a later analysis. Rare sequences made up most TCRs, while some public TCRs were found in many donors.

The specimen sequenced was PBMCs. The receptor's source is a man between 18 and 29 years old in good health and CMV-seropositive. J is TRBJ2-7 and V is TRBV28; no reliable D call. The CDR3 spells CASSTTLTYEQYF. For the CDR3, the DNA is TGTGCCAGCAGTACGACACTTACCTACGAGCAGTACTTC.